The rows below give T cell receptor beta chains drawn from one sample of a study of blood T cell repertoires in COVID-19. The method was immunoSEQ multiplex PCR; TCRdb's version includes in-frame clones alone and lacks a portion of them. The data show 150,000 or so clones, 80% to 90% seen once. Sequencing input: peripheral blood. These receptor sequences come from a man younger than 30 with COVID-19, enrolled during active disease. CDR3s include the opening cysteine and the closing phenylalanine or tryptophan. Fields, in order: J gene, V gene, clone size, D gene, CDR3 protein, CDR3 DNA. A D gene is named only where the DNA matches it firmly. Clone size is not always given. Where it is, it says once, few, many or a class for expanded clones.

TRBJ1-3 TRBV5-1 NA TRBD1 CASSLASGGSGNTIYF TGCGCCAGCAGCTTGGCTTCAGGGGGCTCTGGAAACACCATATATTTT
TRBJ2-3 TRBV11-3 NA TRBD2 CASSVGTSGSTDTQYF TGTGCCAGCAGCGTCGGGACTAGCGGAAGCACAGATACGCAGTATTTT
TRBJ2-3 TRBV6-5 NA NA CASSRSSDSTDTQYF TGTGCCAGCAGCCGTTCTAGCGATAGCACAGATACGCAGTATTTT
TRBJ1-2 TRBV6-5 NA TRBD1 CASRSTGVGGYTF TGTGCCAGCAGGTCGACAGGGGTTGGTGGCTACACCTTC
TRBJ2-3 TRBV15 once NA CATSSALGGTQYF TGTGCCACCAGCAGCGCACTAGGCGGTACGCAGTATTTT
TRBJ2-3 TRBV6-6 NA TRBD1 CASSRIPLQGRGTDTQYF TGTGCCAGCAGCCGAATCCCTCTACAGGGGAGAGGTACAGATACGCAGTATTTT
TRBJ2-3 TRBV19 NA NA CASSQSWGPDTQYF TGTGCCAGTAGCCAATCGTGGGGCCCAGATACGCAGTATTTT
TRBJ2-2 TRBV27 NA TRBD2 CASSLRTTSHTGELFF TGTGCCAGCAGTTTACGGACGACTAGCCACACCGGGGAGCTGTTTTTT
TRBJ2-2 TRBV6-5 NA TRBD2 CASSRRGGATGELFF TGTGCCAGCAGCCGCCGGGGGGGAGCCACCGGGGAGCTGTTTTTT
TRBJ1-3 TRBV10-3 NA NA CATNRDTSGNTIYF TGTGCCACCAATCGAGACACCTCTGGAAACACCATATATTTT
TRBJ2-3 TRBV7-2 NA NA CASSLQAGRVGDTQYF TGTGCCAGCAGCTTACAGGCGGGACGGGTTGGAGATACGCAGTATTTT
TRBJ2-7 TRBV11-2 NA TRBD1 CASSYGTDYEQYF TGTGCCAGCAGCTATGGGACAGACTACGAGCAGTACTTC
TRBJ1-2 TRBV7-9 NA TRBD1 CASSLGGQGARDYGYTF TGTGCCAGCAGCTTAGGGGGACAGGGGGCTAGAGACTATGGCTACACCTTC
TRBJ2-7 TRBV6-5 NA TRBD2 CASSFLAGGAYEQYF TGTGCCAGCAGTTTCCTAGCGGGAGGGGCCTACGAGCAGTACTTC
TRBJ2-2 TRBV7-9 NA TRBD1 CASSPRDREITGELFF TGTGCCAGCAGCCCCCGGGACAGGGAGATAACCGGGGAGCTGTTTTTT
TRBJ2-7 TRBV18 NA TRBD1 CASSPGTGSSEQYF TGTGCCAGCTCACCAGGGACAGGGTCTTCCGAGCAGTACTTC
TRBJ2-3 TRBV25-1 NA TRBD2 CASRGTTSGRGTQYF TGTGCCAGCAGGGGTACGACTAGCGGGAGAGGTACGCAGTATTTT
TRBJ2-5 TRBV6-2/TRBV6-3 once TRBD1 CASSFRTGGLETQYF TGTGCCAGCAGCTTCAGGACAGGGGGTTTGGAGACCCAGTACTTC
TRBJ1-1 TRBV2 NA NA CASSDGSPFEAFF TGTGCCAGCAGTGATGGCAGTCCCTTTGAAGCTTTCTTT
TRBJ1-2 TRBV2 NA NA CASKDGRANYGYTF TGTGCCAGCAAAGACGGGAGAGCTAACTATGGCTACACCTTC
TRBJ2-5 TRBV5-4 NA TRBD2 CASSPGLAEETQYF TGTGCCAGCAGCCCGGGACTAGCGGAAGAGACCCAGTACTTC
TRBJ2-2 TRBV27 NA NA CASSSRVPLYTGELFF TGTGCCAGCAGTTCACGAGTCCCTCTTTACACCGGGGAGCTGTTTTTT
TRBJ2-7 TRBV7-6 NA NA CASSPRGSSYEQYF TGTGCCAGCAGCCCCAGGGGAAGCTCCTACGAGCAGTACTTC
TRBJ2-7 TRBV3-1/TRBV3-2 NA NA CASSRTEGEQYF TGTGCCAGCAGCCGGACCGAGGGCGAGCAGTACTTC
TRBJ2-2 TRBV13 NA NA CASSETGLPGELFF TGTGCCAGCAGCGAGACGGGACTTCCCGGGGAGCTGTTTTTT
TRBJ1-1 TRBV5-5 NA TRBD1 CASSPQGGMNTEAFF TGTGCCAGCAGCCCACAGGGGGGGATGAACACTGAAGCTTTCTTT
TRBJ2-5 TRBV7-9 once TRBD1 CASSTTGTETQYF TGTGCCAGCAGCACGACAGGGACCGAGACCCAGTACTTC
TRBJ2-7 TRBV7-2 NA TRBD2 CASSMPTSGVYEQYF TGTGCCAGCAGCATGCCGACTAGCGGGGTCTACGAGCAGTACTTC
TRBJ2-1 TRBV18 NA TRBD1 CASSPLGTGGNEQFF TGTGCCAGCTCACCCCTCGGGACAGGGGGGAATGAGCAGTTCTTC
TRBJ1-5 TRBV7-2 NA NA CASSFDSSNQPQHF TGTGCCAGCAGCTTTGACAGCAGCAATCAGCCCCAGCATTTT
TRBJ1-3 TRBV11-2 NA NA CASSFNLKVSGNTIYF TGTGCCAGCAGCTTTAATCTAAAAGTCTCTGGAAACACCATATATTTT
TRBJ2-7 TRBV23-1 once TRBD2 CASSQSASGRDWGYEQYF TGCGCCAGCAGTCAATCGGCTAGCGGGAGGGATTGGGGTTACGAGCAGTACTTC
TRBJ2-3 TRBV21-1 once NA CASSLERELAGQPRVTQYF TGTGCCAGCAGCCTAGAAAGGGAACTAGCGGGTCAGCCCCGGGTTACGCAGTATTTT
TRBJ2-1 TRBV6-1 NA NA CASSETWTANEQFF TGTGCCAGCAGTGAAACCTGGACAGCTAATGAGCAGTTCTTC
TRBJ2-7 TRBV5-1 NA TRBD1 CASSGGQGDEQYF TGCGCCAGCAGCGGGGGACAGGGGGACGAGCAGTACTTC
TRBJ2-2 TRBV6-5 NA TRBD1 CASSFRTGFNTGELFF TGTGCCAGCAGTTTCAGGACAGGGTTTAACACCGGGGAGCTGTTTTTT
TRBJ2-2 TRBV18 NA TRBD2 CASSPRGGMNTGELFF TGTGCCAGCTCACCGCGGGGGGGAATGAACACCGGGGAGCTGTTTTTT
TRBJ2-2 TRBV19 NA TRBD2 CASSTRTSGRRNGELFF TGTGCCAGTAGTACCCGGACTAGCGGGAGAAGGAACGGGGAGCTGTTTTTT